This T cell receptor beta chain was sequenced for a study of long-term antiretroviral therapy in people with HIV. Researchers ran immunoSEQ v3.0 at survey level. Profiling relied on immunoSEQ multiplex PCR, and the TCRdb table lists in-frame clones only, not all of them. The sample includes 26,000 or so clones, more than 75% of them seen just once. The CDR3 is made up of 16 amino acids. Germline assignment: CDR1 SGHTA and CDR2 FQGTGA. Trimming removed 1 base from V and 3 bases from J, with 15 bases in between. The starting material was unsorted PBMCs, obtained 2 years after starting antiretroviral therapy. The V gene is TRBV7-3, the J gene TRBJ1-1; perhaps TRBD1 as D (6 bases). This clonotype was sampled from a man between 45 and 60 years old with HIV. CDR3 in DNA: TGTGCCAGCAGCTTAAATCCGGCAGGGGCGGACACTGAAGCTTTCTTT. Protein sequence: CASSLNPAGADTEAFF.